Presented here are 21 T cell receptor beta chains from one specimen sequenced in a study of cytomegalovirus exposure and HLA in healthy donors. Primers included in the PCR were 60 Vbeta and 13 Jbeta primers. Generated by immunoSEQ multiplex PCR, the TCRdb table keeps only in-frame clones and is missing some. The sample contains about 75,000 clones, around 80% of which appear only once. Specimen: PBMCs. The receptors shown here come from a man between 65 and 80 years old in good health and CMV-seropositive.

The chain carries TRBV18 and TRBJ1-2; D is uncertain. CDR3 length equals 13 residues. Germline loops: CDR1 KGHSH, CDR2 LQKENI. The V and J ends lost 1 base and 7 bases respectively, with 10 bases between them. In DNA, the CDR3 is TGTGCCAGCTCACCACAGGAGGCCGCTGGCTACACCTTC. The encoded protein is CASSPQEAAGYTF.

The chain carries TRBV14 and TRBJ2-5; TRBD1 matches 9 bases. CDR1 SGHDN and CDR2 FVKESK come from the germline V gene. The CDR3 is made up of 15 amino acids. Losses at the gene ends were 0 bases for V and 4 bases for J; bases not matched to a gene: 3. In DNA, the CDR3 is TGTGCCAGCAGCCAAGAGACAGGGGGTCGAGAGACCCAGTACTTC. Protein product: CASSQETGGRETQYF.

The V call is TRBV2, the J call TRBJ2-1, with 12 bases aligning to TRBD2. Germline loops: CDR1 SNHLY, CDR2 FYNNEI. The CDR3 covers 22 residues. The trim removed 4 bases at V and 1 base at J, leaving 20 bases unmatched. In DNA form, the CDR3 reads TGTGCCAGCAGTGGGACAGGGAGTTGGACTAGCGGGAAAAAGGAATCCTACAATGAGCAGTTCTTC. Amino acids: CASSGTGSWTSGKKESYNEQFF.

This chain joins TRBV7-2 and TRBJ2-2; 13 nucleotides agree with TRBD2. In germline, CDR1 is SGHTA, CDR2 FQGNSA. After removal of 5 bases from V and 8 bases from J, the junction contained 8 bases not matched to a gene. This CDR3 region has 16 residues. The chain's CDR3 is CASSRRLAGGRGELFF. CDR3 in DNA: TGTGCCAGCAGCCGACGACTAGCGGGGGGTCGTGGGGAGCTGTTTTTT.

J is TRBJ2-5 and V is TRBV7-2, with a tentative D call TRBD1 (6 bases). Germline lookup yields CDR1 SGHTA and CDR2 FQGNSA. The CDR3 length is 15 residues. Trimming took off 1 base at V and 4 bases at J, with 13 bases between the two ends. Here the CDR3 DNA reads TGTGCCAGCAGCTTAGGGGGACAAGGACGAGAGACCCAGTACTTC. It yields the protein CASSLGGQGRETQYF.

V gene TRBV2 combines with J gene TRBJ1-1; D gene uncertain. The CDR3 has 13 residues. Germline-derived CDR1 and CDR2 are SNHLY and FYNNEI. The V gene lost 4 bases and the J gene lost 8 bases, with 14 bases spanning the gap. The CDR3, as DNA: TGTGCCAGCAGTGCTGGACCGCGGAGGGAAGCTTTCTTT. It specifies CASSAGPRREAFF.

On this clone: Other DNA sequences in this sample translate to the same CDR3. The chain couples TRBV7-2 to TRBJ1-2; D remains unclear. Trimming shortened V by 1 base and J by 0 bases, and 3 bases separated the two germline ends. CDR3 length: 13 amino acids. Germline assignment: CDR1 SGHTA and CDR2 FQGNSA. CDR3 amino acids: CASSLDSNYGYTF. The CDR3, as DNA: TGTGCCAGCAGCTTAGACTCTAACTATGGCTACACCTTC.

The chain uses TRBV28 and TRBJ2-7; D is unclear. Germline assignment: CDR1 MDHEN and CDR2 SYDVKM. V lost 3 bases and J lost 1, with 19 bases in between. This CDR3 spans 17 amino acids. The CDR3 DNA sequence: TGTGCCAGCAGTTTTGAGGCCCCCGTCCGTATGTCCTACGAGCAGTACTTC. Translating it yields CASSFEAPVRMSYEQYF.

The genes are TRBV10-1 and TRBJ2-5; 10 bases are shared with TRBD2. V lost 2 bases, J lost 5 bases, and 8 bases stayed unmatched. Germline V gives CDR1 WNHNN, CDR2 SYGVQD (reference sequence). CDR3 size: 16 residues. The CDR3 coding sequence is TGCGCCAGCAGTGAGAATAGGGGGACTAGCGCGGAGACCCAGTACTTC. It yields the protein CASSENRGTSAETQYF.

The rearrangement joins TRBV2 to TRBJ1-2; D is possibly TRBD1 (6 bases). Germline CDR1 reads SNHLY; CDR2 reads FYNNEI. Trimming left V 7 bases short and J 4 bases short, with 16 bases between. The CDR3 covers 14 residues. The CDR3 here is CASNPQGISYGYTF. DNA of the CDR3: TGTGCCAGCAACCCACAGGGAATTTCCTATGGCTACACCTTC.

The chain is built from TRBV6-5 and TRBJ2-5; TRBD1 is a possible D gene (8 bases). The V gene's germline CDR1 is MNHEY and CDR2 SVGAGI. The germline V and J ends were trimmed by 6 bases and 5 bases, with 16 bases remaining between them. The CDR3 has 14 amino acids. In DNA, the CDR3 is TGTGCCAGCAGCCGCGGACAGGGAGGGGAGACCCAGTACTTC. The encoded protein is CASSRGQGGETQYF.

The chain couples TRBV6-5 to TRBJ2-7, with TRBD1 identical over 8 bases. The CDR3 spans 14 residues. Germline CDR1 is MNHEY and CDR2 is SVGAGI. The V segment lost 5 bases and the J segment 3 bases; nucleotides outside the gene matches: 6. CDR3 bases: TGTGCCAGCAGTCCGGGACAGGCAGTCTACGAGCAGTACTTC. Protein sequence: CASSPGQAVYEQYF.

The genes are TRBV7-9 and TRBJ1-2; no definite D call. Germline-derived CDR1 and CDR2 are SEHNR and FQNEAQ (reference sequence). Trimming stripped 5 bases from V and 0 bases from J, with 22 bases between. This CDR3 comprises 18 residues. CDR3 sequence reads: CASSPYPGSLNSNYGYTF. CDR3 DNA sequence: TGTGCCAGCAGCCCTTACCCGGGGAGCCTCAATTCTAACTATGGCTACACCTTC.

CDR3 nucleotide sequence: TGTGCCAGCAGCGACGGCGGGACGGTTAAACCTAACACCGGGGAGCTGTTTTTT. It specifies CASSDGGTVKPNTGELFF. This sequence joins TRBV9 and TRBJ2-2; D may be TRBD2 (6 bases). Germline V gene sequence: CDR1 SGDLS, CDR2 YYNGEE. CDR3 length: 18 amino acids. V was clipped by 3 bases and J by 2 bases, with 20 bases between them.

CDR3 sequence (DNA): TGTGCCAGCAGCTTAGCGCGCGCGGGGGGCCAAGAGACCCAGTACTTC. This sequence encodes CASSLARAGGQETQYF. The chain uses TRBV7-6 and TRBJ2-5; 8 bases map to TRBD2. There are 16 residues in the CDR3. The V gene's germline CDR1 is SGHVS and CDR2 FNYEAQ. J was trimmed by 1 base and V by 0 bases; bases with no gene match: 4.

CDR3: CAWGPDMNTEAFF. CDR3 nucleotide sequence: TGTGCCTGGGGGCCAGACATGAACACTGAAGCTTTCTTT. The chain carries TRBV30 and TRBJ1-1; D unresolved. From germline, CDR1 is GTSNPN and CDR2 SVGIG (reference sequence). The length of the CDR3 is 13 residues. V was trimmed by 5 bases and J by 0 bases, leaving 10 bases between them.

This rearrangement joins TRBV7-9 to TRBJ2-5; 7 bases map to TRBD1. This CDR3 spans 14 amino acids. Germline V gene lookup returns CDR1 SEHNR and CDR2 FQNEAQ (reference sequence). J was trimmed by 2 bases and V by 5 bases; bases with no gene match: 5. DNA of the CDR3: TGTGCCAGCAGCCTACAGGGGAAACAAGAGACCCAGTACTTC. Translating gives CASSLQGKQETQYF.

This chain links TRBV5-8 with TRBJ2-3, with 11 bases fitting TRBD2. Germline assignment: CDR1 SGHTS and CDR2 YDEGEE. V shed 4 bases and J 11 bases; nucleotides not matched to a gene: 15. The CDR3 is 16 amino acids. CDR3 amino acids: CASSPGRVAGGLRQYF. CDR3 nucleotide sequence: TGTGCCAGCAGCCCTGGCCGAGTAGCGGGGGGGCTCAGGCAGTATTTT.

The genes are TRBV5-1 and TRBJ2-3; 10 positions agree with TRBD2. The CDR3 is 16 residues long. CDR1 is SGHRS and CDR2 is YFSETQ in the germline V gene. J gave up 2 bases and V 4 bases, and 7 bases lay outside the gene matches. For the CDR3, the DNA is TGCGCCAGCAGCCCTGGACTAGCGGACTACACAGATACGCAGTATTTT. This gives the protein CASSPGLADYTDTQYF.

This clone was observed a handful of times. The chain is built from TRBV30 and TRBJ1-2; tentative D call: TRBD1 (6 bases). The CDR3 is 14 residues long. Trimming removed 5 bases from V and 4 bases from J, with 17 bases in between. Germline CDR1 is GTSNPN and CDR2 is SVGIG (reference sequence). This CDR3 reads CAWGRQGRGYGYTF. DNA of the CDR3: TGTGCCTGGGGCCGGCAGGGGCGCGGCTATGGCTACACCTTC.

The chain employs TRBV2 and TRBJ2-2; D is ambiguous. Germline CDR1 and CDR2: SNHLY and FYNNEI. The CDR3 has 13 residues. V was cut by 4 bases and J by 1 base, with 4 bases left in between. DNA for the CDR3: TGTGCCAGCAGTGGCGGGAACACCGGGGAGCTGTTTTTT. The encoded protein is CASSGGNTGELFF.